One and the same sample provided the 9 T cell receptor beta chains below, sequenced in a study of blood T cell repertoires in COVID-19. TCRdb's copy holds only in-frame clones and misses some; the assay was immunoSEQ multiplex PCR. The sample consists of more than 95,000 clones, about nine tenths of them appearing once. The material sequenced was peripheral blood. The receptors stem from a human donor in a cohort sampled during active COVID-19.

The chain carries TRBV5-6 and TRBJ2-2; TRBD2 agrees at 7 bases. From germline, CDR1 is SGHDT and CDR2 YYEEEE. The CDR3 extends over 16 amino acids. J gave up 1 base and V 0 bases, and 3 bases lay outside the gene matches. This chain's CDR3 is CASSLVPGGNTGELFF. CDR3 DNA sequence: TGTGCCAGCAGCTTGGTTCCGGGAGGGAACACCGGGGAGCTGTTTTTT.

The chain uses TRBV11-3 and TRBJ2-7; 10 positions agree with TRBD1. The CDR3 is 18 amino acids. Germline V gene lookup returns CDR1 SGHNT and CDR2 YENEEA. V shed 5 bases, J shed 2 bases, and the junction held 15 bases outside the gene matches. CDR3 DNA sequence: TGTGCCAGCAGCCCGGGACAGGGGCACTACTATGGTCCCTACGAGCAGTACTTC. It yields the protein CASSPGQGHYYGPYEQYF.

The CDR3 DNA is TGTGCCAGCAGCTTGGCCGGAGATCCTGGGGCCAACGTCCTGACTTTC. It translates to CASSLAGDPGANVLTF. This sequence joins TRBV5-4 and TRBJ2-6; D not resolved. Germline V lookup: CDR1 SGHNT, CDR2 YYREEE (reference sequence). CDR3 size: 16 residues. Trimming left V 0 bases short and J 2 bases short, with 9 bases between.

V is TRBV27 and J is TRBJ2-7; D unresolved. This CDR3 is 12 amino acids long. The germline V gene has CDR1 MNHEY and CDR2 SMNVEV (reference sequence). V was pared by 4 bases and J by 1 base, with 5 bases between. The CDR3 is CASSSVSYEQYF. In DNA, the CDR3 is TGTGCCAGCAGTTCTGTTTCCTACGAGCAGTACTTC.

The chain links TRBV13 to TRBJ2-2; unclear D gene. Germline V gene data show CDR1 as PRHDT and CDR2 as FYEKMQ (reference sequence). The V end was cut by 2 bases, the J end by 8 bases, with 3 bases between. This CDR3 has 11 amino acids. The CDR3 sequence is CASSLSGELFF. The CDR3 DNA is TGTGCCAGCAGCTTATCGGGGGAGCTGTTTTTT.

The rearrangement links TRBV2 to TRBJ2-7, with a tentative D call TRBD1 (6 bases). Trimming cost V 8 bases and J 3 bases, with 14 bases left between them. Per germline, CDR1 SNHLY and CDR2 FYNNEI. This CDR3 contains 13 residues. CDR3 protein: CASEFTGLYEQYF. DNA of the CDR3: TGTGCCAGCGAATTCACAGGGCTCTACGAGCAGTACTTC.

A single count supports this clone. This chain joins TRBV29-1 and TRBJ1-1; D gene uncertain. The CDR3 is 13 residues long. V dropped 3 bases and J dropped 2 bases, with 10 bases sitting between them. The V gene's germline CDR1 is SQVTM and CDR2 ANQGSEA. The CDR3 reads CSVEKSFNTEAFF. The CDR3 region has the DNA TGCAGCGTTGAGAAGAGTTTTAACACTGAAGCTTTCTTT.

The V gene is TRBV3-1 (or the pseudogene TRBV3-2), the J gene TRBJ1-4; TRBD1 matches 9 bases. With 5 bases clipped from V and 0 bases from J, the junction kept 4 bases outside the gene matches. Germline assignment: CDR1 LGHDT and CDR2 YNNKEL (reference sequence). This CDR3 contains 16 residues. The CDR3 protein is CASSSRTGATNEKLFF. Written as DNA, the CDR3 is TGTGCCAGCAGCTCCCGGACAGGGGCAACTAATGAAAAACTGTTTTTT.

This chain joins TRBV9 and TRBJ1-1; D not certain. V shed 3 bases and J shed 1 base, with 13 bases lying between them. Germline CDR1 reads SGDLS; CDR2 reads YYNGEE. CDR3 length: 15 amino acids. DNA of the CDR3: TGTGCCAGCAGCGGGGGAGGACTCCCGAACACTGAAGCTTTCTTT. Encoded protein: CASSGGGLPNTEAFF.